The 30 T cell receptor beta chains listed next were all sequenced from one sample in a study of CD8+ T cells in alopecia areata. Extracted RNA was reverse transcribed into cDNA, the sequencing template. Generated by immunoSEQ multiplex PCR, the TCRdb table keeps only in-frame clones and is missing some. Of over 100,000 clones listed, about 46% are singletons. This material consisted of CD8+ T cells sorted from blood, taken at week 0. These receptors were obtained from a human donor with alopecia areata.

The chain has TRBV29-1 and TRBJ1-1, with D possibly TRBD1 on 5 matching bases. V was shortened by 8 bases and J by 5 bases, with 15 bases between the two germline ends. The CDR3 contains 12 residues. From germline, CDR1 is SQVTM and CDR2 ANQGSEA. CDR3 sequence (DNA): TGCAGCCTCGGGGGGGTCGGAACTGAAGCTTTCTTT. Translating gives CSLGGVGTEAFF.

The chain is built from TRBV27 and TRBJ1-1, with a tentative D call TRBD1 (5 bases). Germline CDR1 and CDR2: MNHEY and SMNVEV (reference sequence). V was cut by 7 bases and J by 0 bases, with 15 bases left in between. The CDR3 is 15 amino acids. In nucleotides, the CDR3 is TGTGCCAGCACCTTAATGATGGGACTGAACACTGAAGCTTTCTTT. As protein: CASTLMMGLNTEAFF.

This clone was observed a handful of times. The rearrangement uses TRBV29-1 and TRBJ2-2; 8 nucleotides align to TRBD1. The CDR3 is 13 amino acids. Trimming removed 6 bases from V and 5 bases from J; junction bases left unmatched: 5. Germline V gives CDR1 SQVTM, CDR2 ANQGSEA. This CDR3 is CSVLTGDTGELFF. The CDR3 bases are TGCAGCGTGCTGACAGGGGATACCGGGGAGCTGTTTTTT.

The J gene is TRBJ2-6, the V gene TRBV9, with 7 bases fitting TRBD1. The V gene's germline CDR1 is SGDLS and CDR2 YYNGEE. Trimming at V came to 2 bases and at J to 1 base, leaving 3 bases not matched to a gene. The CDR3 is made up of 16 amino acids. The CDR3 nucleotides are TGTGCCAGCAGCGTTACAGGGGCGTCTGGGGCCAACGTCCTGACTTTC. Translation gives CASSVTGASGANVLTF.

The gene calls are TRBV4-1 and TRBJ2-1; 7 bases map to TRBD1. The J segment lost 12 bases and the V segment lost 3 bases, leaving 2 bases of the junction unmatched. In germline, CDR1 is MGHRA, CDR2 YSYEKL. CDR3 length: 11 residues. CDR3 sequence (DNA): TGCGCCAGCAGCCATAGACAGGGGCAGTTCTTC. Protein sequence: CASSHRQGQFF.

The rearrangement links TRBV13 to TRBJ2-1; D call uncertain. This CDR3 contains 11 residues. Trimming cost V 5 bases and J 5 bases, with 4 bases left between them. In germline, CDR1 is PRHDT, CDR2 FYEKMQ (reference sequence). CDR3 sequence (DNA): TGTGCCAGCAGCCCCGACAATGAGCAGTTCTTC. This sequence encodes CASSPDNEQFF.

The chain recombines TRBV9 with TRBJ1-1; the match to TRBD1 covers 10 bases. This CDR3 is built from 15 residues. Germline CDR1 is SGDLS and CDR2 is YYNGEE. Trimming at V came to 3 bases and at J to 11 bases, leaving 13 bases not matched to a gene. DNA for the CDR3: TGTGCCAGCAGCGGTGCCGGGACAGGGGTCTCTGGGGCTTTCTTT. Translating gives CASSGAGTGVSGAFF. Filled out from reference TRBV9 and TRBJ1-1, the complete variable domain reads DSGVTQTPKHLITATGQRVTLRCSPRSGDLSVYWYQQSLDQGLQFLIQYYNGEERAKGNILERFSAQQFPDLHSELNLSSLELGDSALYFCASSGAGTGVSGAFFGQGTRLTVV.

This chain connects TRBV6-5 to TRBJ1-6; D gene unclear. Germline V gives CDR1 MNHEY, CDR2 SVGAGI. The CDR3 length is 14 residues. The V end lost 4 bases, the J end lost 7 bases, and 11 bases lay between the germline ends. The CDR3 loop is CASSSGRENSPLHF. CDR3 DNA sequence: TGTGCCAGCAGTTCCGGGAGAGAAAATTCACCCCTCCACTTT.

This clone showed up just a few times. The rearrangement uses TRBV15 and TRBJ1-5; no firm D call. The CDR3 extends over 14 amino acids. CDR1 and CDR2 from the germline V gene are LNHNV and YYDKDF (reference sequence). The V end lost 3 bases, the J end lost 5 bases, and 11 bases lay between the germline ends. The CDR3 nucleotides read TGTGCCACCAGCAGCCTCCCCTCGTATCAGCCCCAGCATTTT. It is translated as CATSSLPSYQPQHF.

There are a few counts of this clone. CDR3 protein: CASSEEGYNEQFF. The CDR3, as DNA: TGTGCCAGCAGTGAAGAAGGATACAATGAGCAGTTCTTC. The J gene is TRBJ2-1, the V gene TRBV25-1; D not resolved. CDR1 and CDR2 (germline): MGHDK, SYGVNS. Trimming stripped 2 bases from V and 4 bases from J, with 6 bases between. The CDR3 has 13 residues.

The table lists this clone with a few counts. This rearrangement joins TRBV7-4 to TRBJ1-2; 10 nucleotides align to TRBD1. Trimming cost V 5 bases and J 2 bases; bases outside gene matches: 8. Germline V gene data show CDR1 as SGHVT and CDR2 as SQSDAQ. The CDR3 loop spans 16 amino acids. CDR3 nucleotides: TGTGCCAGCAGCGCCCACCTGGGACAGGGGAACTATGGCTACACCTTC. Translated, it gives CASSAHLGQGNYGYTF.

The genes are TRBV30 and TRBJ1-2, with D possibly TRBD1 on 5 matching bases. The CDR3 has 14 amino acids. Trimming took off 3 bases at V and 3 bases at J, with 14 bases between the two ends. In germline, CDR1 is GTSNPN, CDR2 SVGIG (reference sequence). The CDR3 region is CAWSIGAGDYGYTF. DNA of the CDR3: TGTGCCTGGAGCATAGGGGCCGGGGACTATGGCTACACCTTC.

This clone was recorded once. As DNA, the CDR3 is TGTGCCAGCACCCCTGGAGGTCTTAGGCACAATCAGCCCCAGCATTTT. Translating it yields CASTPGGLRHNQPQHF. V gene TRBV27 combines with J gene TRBJ1-5; D remains unclear. V was cut by 7 bases and J by 3 bases, with 19 bases left in between. Germline lookup yields CDR1 MNHEY and CDR2 SMNVEV (reference sequence). The CDR3 is 16 residues long.

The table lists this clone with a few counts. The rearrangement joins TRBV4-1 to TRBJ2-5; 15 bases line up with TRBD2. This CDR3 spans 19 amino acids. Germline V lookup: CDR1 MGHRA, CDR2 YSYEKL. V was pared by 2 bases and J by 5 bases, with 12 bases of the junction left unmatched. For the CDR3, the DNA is TGCGCCAGCAGCCAACCTCCGGGACTAGCGGGGGGTGGCCTTGAGACCCAGTACTTC. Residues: CASSQPPGLAGGGLETQYF.

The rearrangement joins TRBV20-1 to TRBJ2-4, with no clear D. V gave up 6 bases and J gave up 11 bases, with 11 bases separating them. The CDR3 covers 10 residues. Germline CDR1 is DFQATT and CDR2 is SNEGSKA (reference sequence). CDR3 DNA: TGCAGTGCCTACTACGTCTTTCAGTACTTC. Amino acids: CSAYYVFQYF.

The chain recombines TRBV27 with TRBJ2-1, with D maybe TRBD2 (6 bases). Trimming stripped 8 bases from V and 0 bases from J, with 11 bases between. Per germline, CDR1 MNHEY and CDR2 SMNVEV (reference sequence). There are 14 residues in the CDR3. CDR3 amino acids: CASGGAGSYNEQFF. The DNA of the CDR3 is TGTGCCAGCGGCGGGGCGGGCTCCTACAATGAGCAGTTCTTC.

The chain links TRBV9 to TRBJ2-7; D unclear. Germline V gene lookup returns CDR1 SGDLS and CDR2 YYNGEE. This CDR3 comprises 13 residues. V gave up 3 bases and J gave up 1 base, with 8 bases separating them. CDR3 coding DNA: TGTGCCAGCAGCGCTACAAGTTCCTACGAGCAGTACTTC. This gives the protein CASSATSSYEQYF.

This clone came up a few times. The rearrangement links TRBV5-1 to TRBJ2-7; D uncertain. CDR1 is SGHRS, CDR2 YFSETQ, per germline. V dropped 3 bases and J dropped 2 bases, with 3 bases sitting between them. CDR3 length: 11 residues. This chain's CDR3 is CASSSAYEQYF. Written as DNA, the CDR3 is TGCGCCAGCAGCTCAGCCTACGAGCAGTACTTC.

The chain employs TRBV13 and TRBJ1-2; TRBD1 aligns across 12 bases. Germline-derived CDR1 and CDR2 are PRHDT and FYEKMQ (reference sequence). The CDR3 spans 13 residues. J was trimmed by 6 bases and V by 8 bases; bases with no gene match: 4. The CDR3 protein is CASAGTGGDGYTF. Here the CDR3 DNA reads TGTGCCAGCGCCGGGACAGGGGGCGATGGCTACACCTTC. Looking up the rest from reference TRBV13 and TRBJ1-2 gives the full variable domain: AAGVIQSPRHLIKEKRETATLKCYPIPRHDTVYWYQQGPGQDPQFLISFYEKMQSDKGSIPDRFSAQQFSDYHSELNMSSLELGDSALYFCASAGTGGDGYTFGSGTRLTVV.

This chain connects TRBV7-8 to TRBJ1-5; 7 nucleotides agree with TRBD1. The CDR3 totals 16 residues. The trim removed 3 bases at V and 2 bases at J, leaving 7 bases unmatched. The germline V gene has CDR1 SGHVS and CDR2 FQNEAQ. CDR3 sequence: CASSFVDRVGNQPQHF. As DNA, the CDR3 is TGTGCCAGCAGCTTCGTCGACAGGGTCGGCAATCAGCCCCAGCATTTT.

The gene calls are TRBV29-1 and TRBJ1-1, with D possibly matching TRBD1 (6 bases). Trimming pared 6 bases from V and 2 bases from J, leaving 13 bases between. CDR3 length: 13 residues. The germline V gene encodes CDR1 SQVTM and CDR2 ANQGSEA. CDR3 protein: CSVVDRSNTEAFF. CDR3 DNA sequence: TGCAGCGTAGTCGACAGGTCCAACACTGAAGCTTTCTTT.

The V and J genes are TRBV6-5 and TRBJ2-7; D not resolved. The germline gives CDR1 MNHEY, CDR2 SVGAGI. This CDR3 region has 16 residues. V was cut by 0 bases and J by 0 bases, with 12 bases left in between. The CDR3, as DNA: TGTGCCAGCAGTTACTCGATGTCCGAAACCTCCTACGAGCAGTACTTC. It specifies CASSYSMSETSYEQYF.

In nucleotides, the CDR3 is TGTGCCAGCAGTTACGGGACTAGCGCCTACGAGCAGTACTTC. Its translation is CASSYGTSAYEQYF. The rearrangement links TRBV6-6 to TRBJ2-7; 10 bases match TRBD2. The V gene's germline CDR1 is MNHNY and CDR2 SVGAGI (reference sequence). V lost 2 bases, J lost 2 bases, and 0 bases stayed unmatched. This CDR3 comprises 14 residues.

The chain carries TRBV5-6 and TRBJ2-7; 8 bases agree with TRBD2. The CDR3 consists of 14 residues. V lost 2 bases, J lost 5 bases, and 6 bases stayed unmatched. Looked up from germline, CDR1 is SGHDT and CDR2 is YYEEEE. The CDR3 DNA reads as TGTGCCAGCAGCTTCGGGACTAGGAGCGACGAGCAGTACTTC. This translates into CASSFGTRSDEQYF.

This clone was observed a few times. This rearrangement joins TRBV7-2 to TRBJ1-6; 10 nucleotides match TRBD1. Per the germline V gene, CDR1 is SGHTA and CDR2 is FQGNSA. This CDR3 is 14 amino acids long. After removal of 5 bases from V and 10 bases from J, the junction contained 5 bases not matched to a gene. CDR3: CASSPDRGSSPLHF. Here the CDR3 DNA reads TGTGCCAGCAGCCCGGACAGGGGGTCGTCACCCCTCCACTTT.

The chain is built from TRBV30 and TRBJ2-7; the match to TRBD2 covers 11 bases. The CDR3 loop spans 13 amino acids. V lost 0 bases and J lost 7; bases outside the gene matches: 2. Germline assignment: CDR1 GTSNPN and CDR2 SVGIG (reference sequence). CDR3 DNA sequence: TGTGCCTGGAGTGTACTAGCGGGGGCTGAGCAGTACTTC. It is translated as CAWSVLAGAEQYF.

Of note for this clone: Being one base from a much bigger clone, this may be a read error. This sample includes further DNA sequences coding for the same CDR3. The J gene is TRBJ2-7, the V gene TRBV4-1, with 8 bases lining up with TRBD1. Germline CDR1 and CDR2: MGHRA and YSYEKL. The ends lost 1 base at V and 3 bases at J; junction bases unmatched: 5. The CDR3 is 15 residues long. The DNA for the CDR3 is TGCGCCAGCAGCCAAGGGACAGGGTGGGACTACGAGCAGTACTTC. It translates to CASSQGTGWDYEQYF.

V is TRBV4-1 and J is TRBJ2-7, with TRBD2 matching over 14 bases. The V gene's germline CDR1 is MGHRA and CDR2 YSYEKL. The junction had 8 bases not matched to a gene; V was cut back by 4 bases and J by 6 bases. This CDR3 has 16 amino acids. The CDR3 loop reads CASSPGGTSGGVEQYF. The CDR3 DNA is TGCGCCAGCAGCCCCGGCGGGACTAGCGGGGGCGTCGAGCAGTACTTC.

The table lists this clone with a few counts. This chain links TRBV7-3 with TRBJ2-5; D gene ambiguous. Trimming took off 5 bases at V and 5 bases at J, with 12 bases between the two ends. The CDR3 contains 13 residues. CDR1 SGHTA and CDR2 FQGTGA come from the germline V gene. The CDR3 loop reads CASSPSSRETQYF. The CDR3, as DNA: TGTGCCAGCAGCCCCTCTTCCCGGGAGACCCAGTACTTC.

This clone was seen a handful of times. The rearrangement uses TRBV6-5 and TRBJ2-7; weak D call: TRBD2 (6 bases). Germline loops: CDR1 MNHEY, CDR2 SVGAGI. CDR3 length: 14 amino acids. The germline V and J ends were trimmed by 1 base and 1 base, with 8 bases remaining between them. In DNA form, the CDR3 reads TGTGCCAGCAGTTACTTCGGGGGATCCTACGAGCAGTACTTC. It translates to CASSYFGGSYEQYF.